The T cell receptor (beta chain) described here comes from a study of graft-versus-host responses after intestinal transplantation. Study-wide context: Those transplanted obtained multivisceral, liver-intestinal, or isolated intestinal grafts.

This CDR3 has 16 residues. V was shortened by 5 bases and J by 0 bases, with 16 bases between the two germline ends. In germline, CDR1 is MDHEN, CDR2 SYDVKM. Turning to this clone: Its target is unknown.

Sequenced by immunoSEQ multiplex PCR; TCRdb stores in-frame clones only, minus some. The sample holds 90,000 to 150,000 clones, 80% to 95% seen once. The material sequenced was unstimulated CD4+ T cells sorted from spleen or lymph node cells, taken before intestinal transplant. The source of this sequence is a human donor who received an intestinal transplant. The rearrangement uses TRBV28 and TRBJ1-2, with TRBD1 as a possible D gene (6 bases). This chain's CDR3 is CASSPWGGRANYGYTF. For the CDR3, the DNA is TGTGCCAGCAGTCCTTGGGGGGGCAGAGCTAACTATGGCTACACCTTC.